This T cell receptor (beta chain) was captured in a study of OX40 agonist ivuxolimab in advanced cancers. The CDR3 spans 16 residues. Germline loops: CDR1 MDHEN, CDR2 SYDVKM. V was trimmed by 2 bases and J by 6 bases, leaving 16 bases between them. The method was immunoSEQ multiplex PCR; TCRdb's version includes in-frame clones alone and lacks a portion of them. The profile covers over 55,000 clones, with 90% to 95% appearing a single time and 2% to 2.5% taken by the ten largest. The chain recombines TRBV28 with TRBJ2-2, with D perhaps TRBD1 (6 bases). This receptor was taken from an adult with an advanced solid tumor such as melanoma, head and neck, liver or kidney cancer. The material was CD4+ or CD8+ T cells sorted from blood, obtained in a trial of the OX40 agonist ivuxolimab. CDR3 sequence (DNA): TGTGCCAGCAGTTTAGAGGGGGTGGTCGCGGCCGGGGAGCTGTTTTTT. Amino acids: CASSLEGVVAAGELFF.